The 23 T cell receptor beta chains below all came from one sample that was sequenced in a study of T cells in Graves' hyperthyroidism and ophthalmopathy. Authors of the study amplified TCR beta CDR3 regions from RNA transcripts. With the HTBI primer set, the TCR CDR3 went through a first round of RT-PCR. From the multiplex PCR reads, TCRdb called clonotypes with MiXCR, one entry per CDR3 protein. Of hundreds of thousands of distinct CDR3 sequences in the sample, approximately 42% were seen once. The sequenced sample consisted of peripheral blood or thyroid tissue (not recorded which). These receptors all stem from an adult man with Graves' disease, either hyperthyroidism or ophthalmopathy (not recorded which).

At least ten counts were recorded for this clonotype. The chain combines TRBV5-8 with TRBJ1-2; D not certain. Between the trimmed V and J ends, which lost 0 bases and 7 bases, there was a span of 10 bases. CDR1 is SGHTS, CDR2 YDEGEE, per germline. The CDR3 covers 13 residues. CDR3 in DNA: TGTGCCAGCAGCTTGGGGGGTAACCCTGGCTACACCTTC. The encoded protein is CASSLGGNPGYTF.

This clonotype was recorded at least ten times. The chain joins TRBV6-5 to TRBJ1-4; the D is unclear. V was shortened by 3 bases and J by 5 bases, with 7 bases between the two germline ends. This CDR3 is 13 amino acids long. Germline V lookup: CDR1 MNHEY, CDR2 SVGAGI. CDR3 DNA: TGTGCCAGCAGTTATGGACGGAATGAAAAACTGTTTTTT. Protein sequence: CASSYGRNEKLFF.

V and J are TRBV2 and TRBJ1-1; the D gene is possibly TRBD1 (5 bases). The CDR3 spans 19 residues. V shed 5 bases and J shed 0 bases, with 25 bases lying between them. Germline CDR1 SNHLY, CDR2 FYNNEI. The CDR3 sequence is CASSRTGTSGRVMNTEAFF. CDR3 DNA sequence: TGTGCCAGCAGTCGAACCGGGACTAGCGGGAGGGTCATGAACACTGAAGCTTTCTTT.

This clonotype has a single count. The chain couples TRBV9 to TRBJ2-5; either TRBD1 or TRBD2 may fit D (5 bases each). The germline gives CDR1 SGDLS, CDR2 YYNGEE. The CDR3 consists of 13 residues. V lost 5 bases to trimming and J lost 5 bases, with 13 bases between them. As DNA, the CDR3 is TGTGCCAGCAGTGAAACGAGGGACGAGACCCAGTACTTC. Translating it yields CASSETRDETQYF.

The chain has TRBV6-5 and TRBJ1-5; D ambiguous. V lost 5 bases and J 3 bases, leaving 17 bases between the germline ends. This CDR3 has 16 amino acids. The germline V gene encodes CDR1 MNHEY and CDR2 SVGAGI. The CDR3 region has the DNA TGTGCCAGCAGTCCCTCATTGAGAGGTTCCAATCAGCCCCAGCATTTT. Its translation is CASSPSLRGSNQPQHF.

This clonotype was seen once. The V gene is TRBV18, the J gene TRBJ1-1, with D perhaps TRBD1 (5 bases). The V gene's germline CDR1 is KGHSH and CDR2 LQKENI. Trimming pared 6 bases from V and 0 bases from J, leaving 14 bases between. CDR3 length equals 15 residues. The CDR3 coding sequence is TGTGCCAGCTCCCCCCCGAAGGGGATGAACACTGAAGCTTTCTTT. It codes for CASSPPKGMNTEAFF. The whole variable domain, remainder taken from reference TRBV18 and TRBJ1-1, is NAGVMQNPRHLVRRRGQEARLRCSPMKGHSHVYWYRQLPEEGLKFMVYLQKENIIDESGMPKERFSAEFPKEGPSILRIQQVVRGDSAAYFCASSPPKGMNTEAFFGQGTRLTVV.

To note about this clonotype: A read error may be the cause here, since a much bigger clone is one base away. The chain recombines TRBV9 with TRBJ1-5; the match to TRBD1 covers 8 bases. The J segment lost 7 bases and the V segment lost 0 bases, leaving 6 bases of the junction unmatched. The CDR3 sequence is 15 residues long. Germline V gene lookup returns CDR1 SGDLS and CDR2 YYNGEE. The CDR3, as DNA: TGTGCCAGCAGCGTAGACGGCAGGGGGCGACAGCCCCAGCATTTT. Amino acid sequence: CASSVDGRGRQPQHF. The full variable domain, rest sourced from reference TRBV9 and TRBJ1-5, is DSGVTQTPKHLITATGQRVTLRCSPRSGDLSVYWYQQSLDQGLQFLIQYYNGEERAKGNILERFSAQQFPDLHSELNLSSLELGDSALYFCASSVDGRGRQPQHFGDGTRLSIL.

This clonotype appeared a few times. The V call is TRBV6-5, the J call TRBJ1-1; weak D call: TRBD1 (5 bases). Per germline, CDR1 MNHEY and CDR2 SVGAGI. CDR3 size: 14 residues. V dropped 4 bases and J dropped 2 bases, with 11 bases sitting between them. The CDR3 sequence is CASSSDTSNTEAFF. Written as DNA, the CDR3 is TGTGCCAGCAGTTCGGACACAAGCAACACTGAAGCTTTCTTT.

This clonotype was seen a handful of times. The chain uses TRBV5-1 and TRBJ2-3, with D unresolved. V dropped 4 bases and J dropped 2 bases, with 5 bases sitting between them. CDR3 length: 12 amino acids. Germline V gene lookup returns CDR1 SGHRS and CDR2 YFSETQ. Written as DNA, the CDR3 is TGCGCCAGCAGCCCGGACACAGATACGCAGTATTTT. It translates to CASSPDTDTQYF.

Details on this clonotype: A read error is possible here, since a much larger clone lies one base away. The genes are TRBV24-1 and TRBJ1-1, with D possibly being TRBD1 (6 bases). Germline assignment: CDR1 KGHDR and CDR2 SFDVKD. This CDR3 spans 13 amino acids. V was cut by 10 bases and J by 3 bases, with 14 bases left in between. The CDR3 sequence is CATRGQLDTEAFF. The CDR3 bases are TGTGCCACAAGAGGACAGCTGGACACTGAAGCTTTCTTT.

Comments on this clonotype: Mismatch with germline at one junction end may stem from a read error. V is TRBV11-1 and J is TRBJ2-5; maybe TRBD1 (6 bases). The germline V gene has CDR1 SGHAT and CDR2 FQDESV (reference sequence). The CDR3 is 15 amino acids. CDR3 in amino acids: CASSLLRDTQETQYF. CDR3 coding DNA: TGCGCCAGCAGCCTTCTCCGGGACACCCAAGAGACCCAGTACTTC.

Only a few counts were recorded for this clonotype. The V call is TRBV7-8, the J call TRBJ1-5, with TRBD1 identical over 11 bases. Germline values: CDR1 SGHVS, CDR2 FQNEAQ. The V and J ends lost 5 bases and 6 bases, in that order; junction bases with no gene match: 3. The CDR3 sequence is 14 residues long. The CDR3 bases are TGTGCCAGCAGCCGGGACAGGGGGTCTCAGCCCCAGCATTTT. Residues: CASSRDRGSQPQHF.

Details on this clonotype: A much larger clone differs by one base, so this may be a read error. This chain connects TRBV24-1 to TRBJ1-1, with D perhaps matching TRBD1 (5 bases). V lost 5 bases, J lost 3 bases, and 15 bases lay in between. CDR1 and CDR2 from the germline V gene are KGHDR and SFDVKD. The CDR3 consists of 15 residues. The CDR3: CATSGPSGGDTEAFF. The DNA of the CDR3 is TGTGCCACCAGTGGCCCCTCTGGGGGGGACACTGAAGCTTTCTTT.

This clonotype showed up many times. The genes are TRBV29-1 and TRBJ1-2; D might be TRBD1 (6 bases). The CDR3 sequence is 11 residues long. Trimming removed 6 bases at V and 3 bases at J, with 8 bases between. Germline values: CDR1 SQVTM, CDR2 ANQGSEA. The CDR3 sequence is CSVPGDYGYTF. The CDR3 region has the DNA TGCAGCGTCCCAGGGGACTATGGCTACACCTTC.

This clonotype was observed many times. The chain couples TRBV10-3 to TRBJ1-1; 7 bases are a match to TRBD1. Germline V gene lookup returns CDR1 ENHRY and CDR2 SYGVKD. CDR3 size: 14 residues. V lost 6 bases to trimming and J lost 0 bases; unmatched junction nucleotides: 4. The CDR3 is CAIRMTGMNTEAFF. As DNA, the CDR3 is TGTGCCATCAGGATGACAGGGATGAACACTGAAGCTTTCTTT.

This rearrangement joins TRBV20-1 to TRBJ1-5; D is unresolved. Germline CDR1 DFQATT, CDR2 SNEGSKA (reference sequence). The CDR3 totals 14 residues. Trimming took off 6 bases at V and 2 bases at J, with 14 bases between the two ends. Here the CDR3 DNA reads TGCAGTGCCATCACTCAGGTTGGCAATCAGCCCCAGCATTTT. Its protein product is CSAITQVGNQPQHF.

This clonotype was recorded many times. J is TRBJ2-7 and V is TRBV20-1; D tentatively reads TRBD1 or TRBD2 (5 bases each). The CDR3 extends over 12 amino acids. Germline-derived CDR1 and CDR2 are DFQATT and SNEGSKA (reference sequence). V was shortened by 6 bases and J by 3 bases, with 12 bases between the two germline ends. Written as DNA, the CDR3 is TGCAGTGCCACGGGACGTTACTACGAGCAGTACTTC. The encoded protein is CSATGRYYEQYF.

This chain connects TRBV5-1 to TRBJ2-7; no definite D call. V lost 4 bases and J 6 bases, leaving 11 bases between the germline ends. This CDR3 region has 12 residues. Germline V gives CDR1 SGHRS, CDR2 YFSETQ. CDR3: CASSLDDREQYF. The CDR3 DNA reads TGCGCCAGCAGCCTGGACGACCGCGAGCAGTACTTC.

As to this clonotype: No conserved phenylalanine or tryptophan is present at the end of the CDR3, so a read error is the likely explanation. The CDR3: CASSRTEQETQYL. The CDR3 DNA is TGTGCTAGCAGCCGGACAGAACAAGAGACCCAGTACCTC. The V and J genes are TRBV7-7 and TRBJ2-5, with a weak D call TRBD1 (6 bases). The CDR3 spans 13 residues. Germline V gene sequence: CDR1 SSHAT, CDR2 FNYEAQ (reference sequence).

The chain links TRBV10-3 to TRBJ1-3; TRBD1 aligns across 8 bases. The CDR3 contains 13 residues. Trimming cost V 10 bases and J 3 bases; bases outside gene matches: 5. Germline-derived CDR1 and CDR2 are ENHRY and SYGVKD. CDR3 bases: TGTGCCACCAGGACAGGGTTTGGAAACACCATATATTTT. Protein product: CATRTGFGNTIYF.

The chain uses TRBV25-1 and TRBJ1-5, with TRBD1 matching 9 bases. The CDR3 has 16 residues. Germline V gene data show CDR1 as MGHDK and CDR2 as SYGVNS. Trimming cost V 4 bases and J 2 bases; bases outside gene matches: 6. The CDR3 loop is CASSAGQGSGNQPQHF. The CDR3 DNA sequence: TGTGCCAGCAGTGCTGGACAGGGGTCGGGCAATCAGCCCCAGCATTTT. Drawing the rest from reference TRBV25-1 and TRBJ1-5, the complete variable domain is EADIYQTPRYLVIGTGKKITLECSQTMGHDKMYWYQQDPGMELHLIHYSYGVNSTEKGDLSSESTVSRIRTEHFPLTLESARPSHTSQYLCASSAGQGSGNQPQHFGDGTRLSIL.

This clonotype was counted a few times. The chain has TRBV20-1 and TRBJ1-4; D possibly corresponds to TRBD1 (5 bases). This CDR3 spans 16 amino acids. CDR1 and CDR2 (germline): DFQATT, SNEGSKA (reference sequence). The ends were cut back, 0 bases at V and 4 bases at J, with 15 bases in the middle. The CDR3 is CSAREGRAGLNEKLFF. The CDR3 nucleotides are TGCAGTGCTAGAGAGGGACGGGCAGGGCTTAATGAAAAACTGTTTTTT.

In its sample, this clonotype was seen many times. The CDR3 protein is CSARGLSGNTIYF. The CDR3 region has the DNA TGCAGTGCTAGAGGGCTCAGTGGAAACACCATATATTTT. The chain employs TRBV20-1 and TRBJ1-3; the D is unclear. V lost 1 base and J lost 3, with 7 bases in between. The CDR3 has 13 residues. Germline CDR1 is DFQATT and CDR2 is SNEGSKA (reference sequence).